The 13 T cell receptor beta chains presented below share a single source sample, sequenced in a study of Ad26.COV2.S vaccination and SARS-CoV-2 variants. Treatment denoted: some 20 received Ad26.COV2.S at low or high dose, single or two shots; about five received placebo; per-sample allocation not given. Sampling occurred on day 63 after the first vaccine or placebo injection. Here immunoSEQ multiplex PCR was the method, and the copy in TCRdb shows in-frame clones only, minus some. The table lists 430,000 or so clones, roughly 90% of them singletons, with 9% to 15% in the top ten. The sequences come from peripheral blood, collected in a trial of Ad26.COV2.S vaccine versus placebo. These receptors were collected from a person aged 18-65 years who received the Ad26.COV2.S COVID-19 vaccine or a placebo.

The chain couples TRBV19 to TRBJ2-6; D unclear. Per the germline V gene, CDR1 is LNHDA and CDR2 is SQIVND (reference sequence). Trimming took off 6 bases at V and 0 bases at J, with 15 bases between the two ends. The CDR3 totals 17 residues. CDR3 DNA: TGTGCCAGTAGACGTTCGGGTGCTCTCTCTGGGGCCAACGTCCTGACTTTC. This gives the protein CASRRSGALSGANVLTF.

V gene TRBV19 combines with J gene TRBJ2-7; the match to TRBD1 covers 8 bases. The V gene's germline CDR1 is LNHDA and CDR2 SQIVND (reference sequence). CDR3 length: 15 amino acids. The V and J ends lost 6 bases and 0 bases, in that order; junction bases with no gene match: 7. CDR3 amino acids: CASRETGARSYEQYF. The CDR3 coding sequence is TGTGCCAGTAGGGAGACAGGGGCGCGCTCCTACGAGCAGTACTTC. The variable domain in full, completed from reference TRBV19 and TRBJ2-7, reads DGGITQSPKYLFRKEGQNVTLSCEQNLNHDAMYWYRQDPGQGLRLIYYSQIVNDFQKGDIAEGYSVSREKKESFPLTVTSAQKNPTAFYLCASRETGARSYEQYFGPGTRLTVT.

The V call is TRBV6-6, the J call TRBJ1-6; TRBD1 matches at 7 bases. The CDR3 contains 16 residues. The trim removed 5 bases at V and 0 bases at J, leaving 4 bases unmatched. The V gene's germline CDR1 is MNHNY and CDR2 SVGAGI (reference sequence). In nucleotides, the CDR3 is TGTGCCAGCAGTCGACAGGGCAGCTCCTATAATTCACCCCTCCACTTT. Its protein product is CASSRQGSSYNSPLHF.

This clone was recorded a few times. The gene calls are TRBV5-4 and TRBJ2-7; no firm D call. Per germline, CDR1 SGHNT and CDR2 YYREEE (reference sequence). V was pared by 2 bases and J by 7 bases, with 16 bases between. The CDR3 is 14 amino acids. The CDR3 is CASSLVGPRLEQYF. As DNA, the CDR3 is TGTGCCAGCAGCTTAGTTGGCCCACGTTTGGAGCAGTACTTC.

This chain joins TRBV2 and TRBJ2-2, with D uncertain. The germline CDR1 and CDR2 sequences are SNHLY and FYNNEI. This CDR3 region has 12 residues. The V gene lost 1 base and the J gene lost 7 bases, with 4 bases spanning the gap. The CDR3: CASSEGVGELFF. The CDR3 region has the DNA TGTGCCAGCAGTGAAGGGGTCGGGGAGCTGTTTTTT.

The rearrangement joins TRBV11-2 to TRBJ2-2, with no clear D. The ends were cut back, 5 bases at V and 3 bases at J, with 7 bases in the middle. The CDR3 runs 13 residues. CDR1 SGHAT and CDR2 FQNNGV come from the germline V gene. The CDR3 sequence is CASSPFYTGELFF. The DNA for the CDR3 is TGTGCCAGCAGCCCCTTCTACACCGGGGAGCTGTTTTTT.

The rearrangement uses TRBV3-1 (or the pseudogene TRBV3-2) and TRBJ2-2, with 12 nucleotides matching TRBD2. The V gene end was trimmed by 1 base and the J gene end by 6 bases; junction bases not matched to a gene: 6. The germline V gene encodes CDR1 LGHDT and CDR2 YNNKEL (reference sequence). This CDR3 spans 17 amino acids. CDR3 amino acids: CASSQVPLAGGPGELFF. The CDR3 coding sequence is TGTGCCAGCAGCCAAGTTCCCCTAGCGGGAGGGCCCGGGGAGCTGTTTTTT.

The chain carries TRBV21-1 and TRBJ2-3; the tabulated D call, TRBD1, remains unverified against the DNA. TRBV21-1 is deemed a pseudogene. The CDR3 contains 10 residues. CDR3 nucleotide sequence: TGTGCCAGCCTCCGGGGGACAGACCATTTT. Its translation: CASLRGTDHF.

This clone was found once. The rearrangement links TRBV5-1 to TRBJ1-1; possible D gene TRBD1, 5 bases. V was clipped by 6 bases and J by 3 bases, with 9 bases between them. The CDR3 extends over 12 amino acids. Germline CDR1 and CDR2: SGHRS and YFSETQ. The CDR3 region has the DNA TGCGCCAGCAAGCAGGGCCACACTGAAGCTTTCTTT. Protein: CASKQGHTEAFF.

V gene TRBV18 combines with J gene TRBJ1-1, with D possibly being TRBD1 (5 bases). This CDR3 spans 15 amino acids. The germline V gene has CDR1 KGHSH and CDR2 LQKENI. V shed 0 bases and J shed 4 bases, with 12 bases lying between them. CDR3 coding DNA: TGTGCCAGCTCACCACCGTGGGGCAGCAGCACTGAAGCTTTCTTT. This codes for CASSPPWGSSTEAFF.

This chain connects TRBV7-2 to TRBJ2-6; D not certain. Germline CDR1 and CDR2: SGHTA and FQGNSA. This CDR3 has 19 amino acids. Trimming took 0 bases from V and 3 from J, leaving 18 bases between them. The CDR3 DNA reads TGTGCCAGCAGCTTAGCACCCAGGATGAGAGCCATTGGGGCCAACGTCCTGACTTTC. Encoded protein: CASSLAPRMRAIGANVLTF.

The rearrangement joins TRBV6-5 to TRBJ1-2; D remains ambiguous. V lost 4 bases and J 7 bases, leaving 19 bases between the germline ends. The germline CDR1 and CDR2 sequences are MNHEY and SVGAGI. CDR3 length: 15 residues. The CDR3 sequence is CASSSSGGAGGGYTF. DNA for the CDR3: TGTGCCAGCAGTTCCTCAGGTGGTGCAGGAGGTGGCTACACCTTC.

V usage is TRBV7-2 and J usage is TRBJ1-3; a weak D match, TRBD1 (5 bases). Germline values: CDR1 SGHTA, CDR2 FQGNSA. The CDR3 loop spans 18 amino acids. Trimming removed 0 bases at V and 0 bases at J, with 15 bases between. CDR3 in amino acids: CASSLAGAVGSSGNTIYF. In DNA, the CDR3 is TGTGCCAGCAGCTTAGCCGGGGCAGTTGGGAGCTCTGGAAACACCATATATTTT.